One and the same sample provided the 24 T cell receptor beta chains below, sequenced in a study of OX40 agonist ivuxolimab in advanced cancers. The data were produced by immunoSEQ multiplex PCR, yet TCRdb's version contains in-frame clones alone and is incomplete. The sample records 51,000 or so clones, 75% to 90% being singletons. The sequenced sample was CD4+ or CD8+ T cells sorted from blood, obtained in a trial of the OX40 agonist ivuxolimab. All receptors derive from an adult with an advanced solid tumor such as melanoma, head and neck, liver or kidney cancer.

The chain joins TRBV13 to TRBJ2-7, with D uncertain. The CDR3 spans 13 residues. V lost 3 bases, J lost 4 bases, and 10 bases lay in between. The V gene's germline CDR1 is PRHDT and CDR2 FYEKMQ (reference sequence). This chain's CDR3 is CASSLGIGYEQYF. CDR3 nucleotides: TGTGCCAGCAGCTTGGGGATAGGGTACGAGCAGTACTTC.

V is TRBV13 and J is TRBJ1-5; no firm D call. CDR3 size: 13 residues. The V and J ends lost 5 bases and 7 bases respectively, with 12 bases between them. CDR1 PRHDT and CDR2 FYEKMQ come from the germline V gene (reference sequence). The DNA for the CDR3 is TGTGCCAGCAGCAAGGGTATCAAGCAGCCCCAGCATTTT. Encoded protein: CASSKGIKQPQHF.

The chain carries TRBV27 and TRBJ2-7, with 10 bases matching TRBD1. This CDR3 is built from 16 residues. The germline V gene has CDR1 MNHEY and CDR2 SMNVEV (reference sequence). V was pared by 6 bases and J by 4 bases, with 12 bases of the junction left unmatched. CDR3 loop: CASSLPPGQGVYEQYF. The CDR3 DNA is TGTGCCAGCAGCCTCCCCCCCGGACAGGGGGTTTACGAGCAGTACTTC.

DNA of the CDR3: TGTGCCAGCAGCTGGGGCGGGGGGTTACAAGAGACCCAGTACTTC. It codes for CASSWGGGLQETQYF. V gene TRBV7-8 combines with J gene TRBJ2-5; 8 bases align to TRBD2. The CDR3 is 15 amino acids. V lost 4 bases to trimming and J lost 2 bases; unmatched junction nucleotides: 6. Germline CDR1 SGHVS, CDR2 FQNEAQ. The whole variable domain, remainder taken from reference TRBV7-8 and TRBJ2-5, is GAGVSQSPRYKVAKRGQDVALRCDPISGHVSLFWYQQALGQGPEFLTYFQNEAQLDKSGLPSDRFFAERPEGSVSTLKIQRTQQEDSAVYLCASSWGGGLQETQYFGPGTRLLVL.

This clone was seen just once. The genes are TRBV6-5 and TRBJ1-1; D gene uncertain. This CDR3 region has 13 residues. The V end lost 6 bases, the J end lost 0 bases, and 8 bases lay between the germline ends. Germline V gives CDR1 MNHEY, CDR2 SVGAGI. The CDR3 sequence is CASRPFLNTEAFF. The CDR3, as DNA: TGTGCCAGCAGACCCTTCTTGAACACTGAAGCTTTCTTT.

V usage is TRBV27 and J usage is TRBJ1-2; D unclear. Trimming pared 5 bases from V and 5 bases from J, leaving 12 bases between. Per the germline V gene, CDR1 is MNHEY and CDR2 is SMNVEV (reference sequence). The CDR3 has 13 amino acids. The CDR3 reads CASSPREGYGYTF. CDR3 DNA: TGTGCCAGCAGTCCCCGGGAAGGGTATGGCTACACCTTC.

The chain couples TRBV28 to TRBJ1-2, with 9 bases matching TRBD1. There are 14 residues in the CDR3. The germline gives CDR1 MDHEN, CDR2 SYDVKM. The ends lost 5 bases at V and 4 bases at J; junction bases unmatched: 5. The CDR3 DNA sequence: TGTGCCAGCAGTCGGGGACAGGGTAGCTATGGCTACACCTTC. It translates to CASSRGQGSYGYTF.

The chain couples TRBV5-6 to TRBJ1-2, with D uncertain. Per germline, CDR1 SGHDT and CDR2 YYEEEE. This CDR3 contains 14 residues. The V and J ends lost 4 bases and 4 bases respectively, with 14 bases between them. This chain's CDR3 is CASSPEHGFYGYTF. The CDR3 DNA is TGTGCCAGCAGCCCGGAACACGGGTTCTATGGCTACACCTTC.

J is TRBJ1-1 and V is TRBV27; D may be TRBD1 (6 bases). Germline loops: CDR1 MNHEY, CDR2 SMNVEV (reference sequence). The CDR3 covers 14 residues. Trimming left V 4 bases short and J 3 bases short, with 12 bases between. The CDR3 loop reads CASSSLPGDTEAFF. The CDR3 DNA sequence: TGTGCCAGCAGTTCCCTCCCAGGGGACACTGAAGCTTTCTTT.

This chain uses TRBV29-1 with TRBJ1-2, with a weak D call TRBD1 (5 bases). The length of the CDR3 is 12 residues. Germline V CDR1 and CDR2: SQVTM, ANQGSEA. V was cut by 4 bases and J by 3 bases, with 9 bases left in between. The CDR3 nucleotides read TGCAGCGTTGCCAGGGAGGACTATGGCTACACCTTC. It translates to CSVAREDYGYTF.

The rearrangement joins TRBV9 to TRBJ2-7; 7 positions agree with TRBD1. Germline-derived CDR1 and CDR2 are SGDLS and YYNGEE. The CDR3 contains 15 residues. V lost 3 bases, J lost 1 base, and 7 bases stayed unmatched. The CDR3 DNA follows: TGTGCCAGCAGCGGAACAGGGACAGCATCCTACGAGCAGTACTTC. Protein: CASSGTGTASYEQYF.

The rearrangement uses TRBV4-1 and TRBJ1-3; D remains unclear. Trimming stripped 0 bases from V and 4 bases from J, with 1 base between. The CDR3 is 12 residues long. Germline-derived CDR1 and CDR2 are MGHRA and YSYEKL. The CDR3 here is CASSQEGNTIYF. The CDR3, as DNA: TGCGCCAGCAGCCAAGAAGGAAACACCATATATTTT.

Of note for this clone: A read error is likely, as this CDR3 ends without the conserved phenylalanine or tryptophan. No DNA is shown, since the ends of the CDR3 on it are uncertain; the CDR3 is the one TCRdb lists. The chain carries TRBV23-1 and TRBJ1-1. TRBV23-1 has ORF status, its function being uncertain. The CDR3 numbers 10 amino acids, ends counted. CDR3 in amino acids: CAIGSRQSDV.

The V call is TRBV6-1, the J call TRBJ2-5; TRBD2 is a possible D gene (6 bases). Germline V gene sequence: CDR1 MNHNS, CDR2 SASEGT. The CDR3 consists of 12 residues. With 10 bases removed from V and 5 bases from J, the gap between germline ends came to 14 bases. DNA of the CDR3: TGTGCCATAAATGGGGGGACGGAGACCCAGTACTTC. Residues: CAINGGTETQYF.

The chain links TRBV11-2 to TRBJ2-7; the match to TRBD2 covers 7 bases. V lost 0 bases, J lost 4 bases, and 0 bases stayed unmatched. The CDR3 runs to 13 residues. CDR1 is SGHAT, CDR2 FQNNGV, per germline. CDR3 nucleotides: TGTGCCAGCAGCTTAGAGGGAGGGTACGAGCAGTACTTC. Encoded protein: CASSLEGGYEQYF.

This chain links TRBV27 with TRBJ2-1, with D possibly matching TRBD2 (5 bases). CDR1 is MNHEY, CDR2 SMNVEV, per germline (reference sequence). The CDR3 runs 13 residues. The V end was cut by 4 bases, the J end by 10 bases, with 14 bases between. The CDR3 sequence is CASSSSPLGEQFF. Here the CDR3 DNA reads TGTGCCAGCAGTTCCTCTCCACTAGGAGAGCAGTTCTTC.

The chain couples TRBV19 to TRBJ1-2; D uncertain. Germline loops: CDR1 LNHDA, CDR2 SQIVND (reference sequence). V dropped 2 bases and J dropped 8 bases, with 18 bases sitting between them. The CDR3 spans 15 residues. This CDR3 is CASSITPGEMDGYTF. Written as DNA, the CDR3 is TGTGCCAGTAGTATAACTCCCGGTGAGATGGACGGCTACACCTTC.

In this sample, this clone turned up once. The chain combines TRBV5-4 with TRBJ1-1; TRBD1 matches at 8 bases. J gave up 7 bases and V 4 bases, and 9 bases lay outside the gene matches. Germline CDR1 reads SGHNT; CDR2 reads YYREEE (reference sequence). The CDR3 is made up of 14 amino acids. The CDR3 DNA reads TGTGCCAGCAGCCGCCAGGGGGCCCCATTTGAAGCTTTCTTT. It encodes CASSRQGAPFEAFF.

The genes are TRBV7-2 and TRBJ1-6, with D unresolved. The V end was cut by 5 bases, the J end by 2 bases, with 7 bases between. CDR1 and CDR2 (germline): SGHTA, FQGNSA. The CDR3 runs to 14 residues. In nucleotides, the CDR3 is TGTGCCAGCAGCCCCCCACCCTATAATTCACCCCTCCACTTT. Translated, it gives CASSPPPYNSPLHF.

This chain uses TRBV27 with TRBJ2-1; tentatively, D is TRBD2 (7 bases). Deletions cut 6 bases from V and 5 bases from J, with 14 bases between. CDR3 length: 14 residues. Germline CDR1 and CDR2: MNHEY and SMNVEV (reference sequence). The CDR3 loop reads CASSLGGAHNEQFF. The CDR3 DNA sequence: TGTGCCAGCAGCTTGGGGGGGGCCCACAATGAGCAGTTCTTC.

A single count supports this clone. This chain joins TRBV27 and TRBJ1-2; D may be TRBD1 (5 bases). CDR3 size: 14 residues. Looked up from germline, CDR1 is MNHEY and CDR2 is SMNVEV (reference sequence). V lost 3 bases and J 4 bases, leaving 12 bases between the germline ends. CDR3 coding DNA: TGTGCCAGCAGTTTGGCAGGGCCTTTCTATGGCTACACCTTC. Its translation: CASSLAGPFYGYTF.

The chain recombines TRBV7-9 with TRBJ2-1; D is perhaps TRBD2 (5 bases). CDR1 and CDR2 (germline): SEHNR, FQNEAQ (reference sequence). This CDR3 contains 13 residues. Trimming cost V 5 bases and J 7 bases, with 12 bases left between them. CDR3 residues: CASSEGLPNEQFF. The CDR3 region has the DNA TGTGCCAGCAGCGAAGGACTGCCTAATGAGCAGTTCTTC.

V and J are TRBV27 and TRBJ2-7; 7 positions match TRBD1. Germline trimming cut 3 bases from V and 6 bases from J; bases unmatched to any gene: 11. The germline V gene encodes CDR1 MNHEY and CDR2 SMNVEV (reference sequence). The CDR3 totals 15 residues. This chain's CDR3 is CASSFVDRRFVEQYF. In DNA form, the CDR3 reads TGTGCCAGCAGTTTCGTGGACAGGAGGTTTGTCGAGCAGTACTTC.

This chain joins TRBV27 and TRBJ2-1, with 7 nucleotides matching TRBD2. There are 16 residues in the CDR3. The germline V gene has CDR1 MNHEY and CDR2 SMNVEV (reference sequence). Trimming removed 5 bases from V and 5 bases from J; junction bases left unmatched: 12. CDR3 DNA: TGTGCCAGCAGTCCCTGGAGAGATGGGAGGGACAATGAGCAGTTCTTC. This sequence encodes CASSPWRDGRDNEQFF.